This T cell receptor (beta chain) was recovered during a study of blood T cell repertoires in COVID-19. Germline V gene data show CDR1 as SGHNT and CDR2 as YYREEE (reference sequence). The CDR3 runs 14 residues. Trimming removed 3 bases at V and 5 bases at J, with 14 bases between. Only in-frame clones appear in the TCRdb table, and some are missing; sequencing was by immunoSEQ multiplex PCR. This sample has 150,000 to 200,000 clones, with approximately 86% found just once. Sequenced input: peripheral blood. V is TRBV5-4 and J is TRBJ2-5; the D gene is possibly TRBD2 (6 bases). The TCR comes from a man aged 70-80 years with acute or convalescent COVID-19. CDR3: CASSSSGGMETQYF. CDR3 sequence (DNA): TGTGCCAGCAGCTCATCCGGAGGGATGGAGACCCAGTACTTC.